This is a list of T cell receptor beta chains from one sample in a study of OX40 agonist ivuxolimab in advanced cancers. Using immunoSEQ multiplex PCR, the repertoire was profiled, and TCRdb retains in-frame clones only, with some absent. In the table there are tens of thousands of clones, about nine tenths of which are singletons. Material: CD4+ or CD8+ T cells sorted from blood, obtained in a trial of the OX40 agonist ivuxolimab. The receptors originated from an adult with an advanced solid tumor such as melanoma, head and neck, liver or kidney cancer. Each CDR3 is given with its conserved first and last residue. Fields, in order: V gene, J gene, clone size, CDR3 length, D gene, CDR3 protein, CDR3 DNA. D genes are given only for firm matches. Clone size is given for some rows only: seen once, a few or many times, or a class if the clone is expanded.

TRBV10-2	TRBJ1-2	-	15	TRBD1	CASSRDREFNYGYTF	TGCGCCAGCAGTCGGGACAGAGAATTTAACTATGGCTACACCTTC
TRBV18	TRBJ1-2	few	12	-	CASSRPQGGYTF	TGTGCCAGCTCACGGCCCCAAGGGGGGTACACCTTC
TRBV18	TRBJ2-5	-	14	-	CASSPPSHQETQYF	TGTGCCAGCTCACCACCGTCCCACCAAGAGACCCAGTACTTC
TRBV5-1	TRBJ2-7	-	14	-	CASSALGTGDEQYF	TGCGCCAGCAGCGCCCTCGGGACTGGCGACGAGCAGTACTTC
TRBV6-5	TRBJ1-2	-	14	-	CASSPDSWNYGYTF	TGTGCCAGCAGCCCCGACAGTTGGAACTATGGCTACACCTTC
TRBV2	TRBJ2-1	-	17	-	CASEAKYLKTAHNEQFF	TGTGCCAGCGAGGCAAAGTACCTTAAAACAGCCCACAATGAGCAGTTCTTC
TRBV30	TRBJ1-2	-	12	TRBD1	CAWSVFDRGCTF	TGTGCCTGGAGTGTGTTCGACAGGGGTTGCACCTTC
TRBV19	TRBJ2-1	-	12	-	CASSPGAREQFF	TGTGCCAGTAGTCCCGGAGCCCGTGAGCAGTTCTTC
TRBV5-5	TRBJ1-4	-	15	TRBD1	CASSLGGQIPMELFF	TGTGCCAGCAGCCTGGGGGGACAGATCCCGATGGAACTGTTTTTT
TRBV6-5	TRBJ2-4	-	14	-	CASRPRGTKNIQYF	TGTGCCAGCCGACCGCGAGGAACCAAAAACATTCAGTACTTC
TRBV2	TRBJ2-3	once	16	TRBD1	CASPPGQGVGTDTQYF	TGTGCCAGCCCTCCGGGACAGGGTGTTGGCACAGATACGCAGTATTTT
TRBV5-8	TRBJ1-6	-	14	-	CASSLVSFNSPLHF	TGTGCCAGCAGCTTGGTCTCGTTTAATTCACCCCTCCACTTT
TRBV18	TRBJ2-4	few	16	-	CASSSGRTLAKNIQYF	TGTGCCAGCTCATCAGGGCGGACGCTAGCCAAAAACATTCAGTACTTC
TRBV11-3	TRBJ1-1	-	12	-	CASSFKNTEAFF	TGTGCCAGCAGCTTCAAGAACACTGAAGCTTTCTTT
TRBV2	TRBJ2-2	-	19	-	CASSEARGRSMGNTGELFF	TGTGCCAGCAGTGAAGCGAGAGGAAGGTCCATGGGGAACACCGGGGAGCTGTTTTTT
TRBV18	TRBJ2-7	-	11	-	CASSPDEEQYF	TGTGCCAGCTCACCAGACGAAGAGCAGTACTTC